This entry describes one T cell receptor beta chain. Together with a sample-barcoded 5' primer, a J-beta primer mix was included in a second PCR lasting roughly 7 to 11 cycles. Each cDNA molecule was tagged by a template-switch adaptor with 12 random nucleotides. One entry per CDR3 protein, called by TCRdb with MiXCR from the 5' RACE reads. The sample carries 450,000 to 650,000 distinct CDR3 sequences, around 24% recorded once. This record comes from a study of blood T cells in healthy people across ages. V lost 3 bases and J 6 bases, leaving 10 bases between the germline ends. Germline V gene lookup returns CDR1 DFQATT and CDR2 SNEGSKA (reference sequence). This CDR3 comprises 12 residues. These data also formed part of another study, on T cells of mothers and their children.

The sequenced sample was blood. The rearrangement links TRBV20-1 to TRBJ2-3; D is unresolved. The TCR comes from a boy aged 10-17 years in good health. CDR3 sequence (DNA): TGCAGTGCTAGCCTGGTGGGCGATACGCAGTATTTT. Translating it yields CSASLVGDTQYF.